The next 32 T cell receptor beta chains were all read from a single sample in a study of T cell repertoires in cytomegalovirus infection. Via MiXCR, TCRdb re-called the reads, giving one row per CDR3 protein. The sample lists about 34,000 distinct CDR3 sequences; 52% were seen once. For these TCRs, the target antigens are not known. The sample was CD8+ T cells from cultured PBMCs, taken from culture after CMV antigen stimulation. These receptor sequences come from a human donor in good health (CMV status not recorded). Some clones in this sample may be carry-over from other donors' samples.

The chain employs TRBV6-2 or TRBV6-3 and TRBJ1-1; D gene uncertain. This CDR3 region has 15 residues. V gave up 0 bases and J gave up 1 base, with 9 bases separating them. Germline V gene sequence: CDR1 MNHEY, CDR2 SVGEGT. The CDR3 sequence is CASSYSRGRNTEAFF. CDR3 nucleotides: TGTGCCAGCAGTTACTCGCGTGGGAGGAACACTGAAGCTTTCTTT.

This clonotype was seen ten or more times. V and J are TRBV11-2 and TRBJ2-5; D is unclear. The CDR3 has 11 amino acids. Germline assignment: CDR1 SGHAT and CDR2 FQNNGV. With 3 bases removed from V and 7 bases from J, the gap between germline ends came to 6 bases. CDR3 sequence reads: CASSFRRTQYF. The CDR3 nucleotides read TGTGCCAGCAGCTTCCGGCGGACCCAGTACTTC.

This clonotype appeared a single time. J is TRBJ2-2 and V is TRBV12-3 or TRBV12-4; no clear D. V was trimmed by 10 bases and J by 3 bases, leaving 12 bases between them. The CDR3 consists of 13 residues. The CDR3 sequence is CATDGPYTGELFF. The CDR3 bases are TGTGCCACCGACGGACCTTACACCGGGGAGCTGTTTTTT.

The DNA of the CDR3 is TGCAGTGGACTGGGGGCGGATTTCTACGAGCAGTACTTC. Amino acids: CSGLGADFYEQYF. This chain uses TRBV20-1 with TRBJ2-7; possibly TRBD1 for D (6 bases). The CDR3 totals 13 residues. Trimming shortened V by 7 bases and J by 3 bases, and 16 bases separated the two germline ends. The germline CDR1 and CDR2 sequences are DFQATT and SNEGSKA (reference sequence).

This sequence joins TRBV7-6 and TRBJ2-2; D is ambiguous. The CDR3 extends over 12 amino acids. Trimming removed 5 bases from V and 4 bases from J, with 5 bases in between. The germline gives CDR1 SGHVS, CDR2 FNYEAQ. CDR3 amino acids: CASSGPTGELFF. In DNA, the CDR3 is TGTGCCAGCAGCGGACCCACCGGGGAGCTGTTTTTT.

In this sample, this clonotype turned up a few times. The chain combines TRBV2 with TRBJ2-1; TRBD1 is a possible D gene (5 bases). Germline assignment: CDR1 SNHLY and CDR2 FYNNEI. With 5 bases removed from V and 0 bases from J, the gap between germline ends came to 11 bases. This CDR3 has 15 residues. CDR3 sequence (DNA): TGTGCCAGCAGTAAACAGGTATCCTCCTACAATGAGCAGTTCTTC. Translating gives CASSKQVSSYNEQFF.

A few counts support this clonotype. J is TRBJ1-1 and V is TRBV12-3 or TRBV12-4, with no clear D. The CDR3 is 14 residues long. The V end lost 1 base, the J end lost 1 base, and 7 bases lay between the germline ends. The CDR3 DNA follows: TGTGCCAGCAGTTTAGATTCAGAGAACACTGAAGCTTTCTTT. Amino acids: CASSLDSENTEAFF.

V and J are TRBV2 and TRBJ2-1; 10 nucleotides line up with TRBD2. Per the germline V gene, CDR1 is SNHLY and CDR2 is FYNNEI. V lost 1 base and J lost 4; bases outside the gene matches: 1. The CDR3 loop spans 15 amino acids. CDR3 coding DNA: TGTGCCAGCAGTGAAGGGACTAGCGGATACAATGAGCAGTTCTTC. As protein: CASSEGTSGYNEQFF.

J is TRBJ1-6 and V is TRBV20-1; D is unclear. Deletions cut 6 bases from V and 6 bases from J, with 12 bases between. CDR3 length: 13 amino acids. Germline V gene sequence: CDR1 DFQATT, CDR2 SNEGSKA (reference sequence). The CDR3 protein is CSASTRANSPLHF. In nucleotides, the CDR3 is TGCAGTGCCTCGACCCGGGCTAATTCACCCCTCCACTTT.

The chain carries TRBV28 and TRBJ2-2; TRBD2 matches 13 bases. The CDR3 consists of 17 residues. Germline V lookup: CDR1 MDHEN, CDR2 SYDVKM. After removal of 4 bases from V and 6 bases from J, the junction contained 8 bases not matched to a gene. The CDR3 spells CASSSPPLAGGAGELFF. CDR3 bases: TGTGCCAGCAGTTCCCCCCCACTAGCGGGAGGGGCCGGGGAGCTGTTTTTT.

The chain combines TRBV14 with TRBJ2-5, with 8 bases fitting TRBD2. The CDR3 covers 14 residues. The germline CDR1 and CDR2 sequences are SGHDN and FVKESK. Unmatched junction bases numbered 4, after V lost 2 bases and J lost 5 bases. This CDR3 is CASSQRTSWETQYF. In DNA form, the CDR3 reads TGTGCCAGCAGCCAAAGGACTAGCTGGGAGACCCAGTACTTC.

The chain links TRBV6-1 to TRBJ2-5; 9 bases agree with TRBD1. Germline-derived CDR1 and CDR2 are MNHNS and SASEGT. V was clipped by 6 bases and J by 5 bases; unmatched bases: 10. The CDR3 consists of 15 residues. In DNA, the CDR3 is TGTGCCAGCAGAAGACAGGGGGAGTCCCCGGAGACCCAGTACTTC. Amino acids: CASRRQGESPETQYF.

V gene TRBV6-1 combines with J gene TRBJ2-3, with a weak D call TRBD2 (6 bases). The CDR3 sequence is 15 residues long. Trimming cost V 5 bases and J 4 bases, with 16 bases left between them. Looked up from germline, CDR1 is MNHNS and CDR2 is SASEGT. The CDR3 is CASSPGGVAADTQYF. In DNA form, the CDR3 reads TGTGCCAGCAGTCCGGGCGGGGTAGCGGCAGATACGCAGTATTTT.

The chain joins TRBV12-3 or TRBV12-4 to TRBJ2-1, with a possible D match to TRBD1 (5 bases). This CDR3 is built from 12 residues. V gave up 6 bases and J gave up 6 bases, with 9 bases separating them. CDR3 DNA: TGTGCCAGCAGGACAGCAGCCAATGAGCAGTTCTTC. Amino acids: CASRTAANEQFF.

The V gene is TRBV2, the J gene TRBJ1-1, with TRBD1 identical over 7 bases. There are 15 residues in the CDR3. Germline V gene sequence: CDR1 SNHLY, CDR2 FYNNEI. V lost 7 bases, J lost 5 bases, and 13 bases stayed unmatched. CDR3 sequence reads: CASIRGGGGQTEAFF. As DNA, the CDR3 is TGTGCCAGCATCCGAGGAGGAGGGGGCCAGACTGAAGCTTTCTTT.

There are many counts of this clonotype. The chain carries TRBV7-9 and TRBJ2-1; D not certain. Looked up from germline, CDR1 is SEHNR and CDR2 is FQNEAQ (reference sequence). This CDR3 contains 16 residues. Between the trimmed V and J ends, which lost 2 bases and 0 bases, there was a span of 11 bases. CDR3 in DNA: TGTGCCAGCAGCTTATTCGGAATCAGCTCCTACAATGAGCAGTTCTTC. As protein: CASSLFGISSYNEQFF.

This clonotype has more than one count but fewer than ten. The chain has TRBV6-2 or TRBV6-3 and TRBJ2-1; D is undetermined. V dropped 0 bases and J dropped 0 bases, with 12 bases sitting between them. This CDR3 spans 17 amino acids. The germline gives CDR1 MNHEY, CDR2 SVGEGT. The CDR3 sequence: CASSYSSPSGSYNEQFF. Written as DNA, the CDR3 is TGTGCCAGCAGTTACTCGAGTCCCAGTGGCTCCTACAATGAGCAGTTCTTC.

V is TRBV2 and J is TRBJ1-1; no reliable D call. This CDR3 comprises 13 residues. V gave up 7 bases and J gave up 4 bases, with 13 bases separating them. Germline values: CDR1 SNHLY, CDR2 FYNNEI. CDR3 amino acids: CASKKEKSTEAFF. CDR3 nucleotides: TGTGCCAGCAAGAAGGAGAAGAGCACTGAAGCTTTCTTT. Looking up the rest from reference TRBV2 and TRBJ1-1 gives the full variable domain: EPEVTQTPSHQVTQMGQEVILRCVPISNHLYFYWYRQILGQKVEFLVSFYNNEISEKSEIFDDQFSVERPDGSNFTLKIRSTKLEDSAMYFCASKKEKSTEAFFGQGTRLTVV.

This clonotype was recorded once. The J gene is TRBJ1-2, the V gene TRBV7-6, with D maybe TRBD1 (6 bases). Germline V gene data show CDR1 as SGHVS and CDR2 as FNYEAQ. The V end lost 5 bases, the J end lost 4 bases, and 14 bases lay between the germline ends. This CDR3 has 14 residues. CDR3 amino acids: CASSRTASSYGYTF. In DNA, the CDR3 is TGTGCCAGCAGCCGGACAGCCAGTTCCTATGGCTACACCTTC.

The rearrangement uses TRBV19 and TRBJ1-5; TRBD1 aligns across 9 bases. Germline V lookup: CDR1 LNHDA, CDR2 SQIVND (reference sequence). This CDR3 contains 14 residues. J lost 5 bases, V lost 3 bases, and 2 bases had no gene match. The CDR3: CASSIGQGYQPQHF. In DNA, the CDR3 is TGTGCCAGTAGTATTGGACAGGGGTATCAGCCCCAGCATTTT.

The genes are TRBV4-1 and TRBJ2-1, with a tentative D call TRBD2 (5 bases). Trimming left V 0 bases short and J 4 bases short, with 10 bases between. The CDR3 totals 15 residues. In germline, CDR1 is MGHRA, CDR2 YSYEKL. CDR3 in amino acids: CASSQDAGLYNEQFF. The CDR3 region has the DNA TGCGCCAGCAGCCAAGATGCGGGCCTATACAATGAGCAGTTCTTC.

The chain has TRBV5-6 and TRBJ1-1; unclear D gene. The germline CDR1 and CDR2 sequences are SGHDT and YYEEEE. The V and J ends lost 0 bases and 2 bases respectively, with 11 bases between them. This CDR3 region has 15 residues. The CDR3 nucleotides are TGTGCCAGCAGCTTGGCACTGGGAGATAACACTGAAGCTTTCTTT. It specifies CASSLALGDNTEAFF.

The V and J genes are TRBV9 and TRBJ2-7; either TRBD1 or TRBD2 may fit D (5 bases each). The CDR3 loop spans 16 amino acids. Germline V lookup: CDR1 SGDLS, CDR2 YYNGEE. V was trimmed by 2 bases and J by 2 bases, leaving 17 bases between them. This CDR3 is CASSVGGQDRAYEQYF. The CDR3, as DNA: TGTGCCAGCAGCGTTGGAGGACAAGACAGAGCCTACGAGCAGTACTTC.

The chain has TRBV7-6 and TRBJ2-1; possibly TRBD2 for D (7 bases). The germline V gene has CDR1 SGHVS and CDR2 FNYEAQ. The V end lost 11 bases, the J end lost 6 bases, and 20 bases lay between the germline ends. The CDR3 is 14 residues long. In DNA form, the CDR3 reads TGTGCCTCAGAAGGAAGGGGGGGAGGCAATGAGCAGTTCTTC. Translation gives CASEGRGGGNEQFF.

This CDR3 reads CATRDRANYGYTF. The CDR3 DNA sequence: TGTGCCACTAGGGACAGAGCTAACTATGGCTACACCTTC. V and J are TRBV19 and TRBJ1-2, with 7 bases identical to TRBD1. Germline CDR1 and CDR2: LNHDA and SQIVND (reference sequence). The trim removed 10 bases at V and 0 bases at J, leaving 5 bases unmatched. CDR3 size: 13 residues.

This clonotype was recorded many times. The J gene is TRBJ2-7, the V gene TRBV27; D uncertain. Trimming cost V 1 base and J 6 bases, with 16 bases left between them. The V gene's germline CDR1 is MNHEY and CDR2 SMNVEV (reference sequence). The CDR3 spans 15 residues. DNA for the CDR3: TGTGCCAGCAGTTTATGGGGTGAACCTCCCGGCGAGCAGTACTTC. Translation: CASSLWGEPPGEQYF.

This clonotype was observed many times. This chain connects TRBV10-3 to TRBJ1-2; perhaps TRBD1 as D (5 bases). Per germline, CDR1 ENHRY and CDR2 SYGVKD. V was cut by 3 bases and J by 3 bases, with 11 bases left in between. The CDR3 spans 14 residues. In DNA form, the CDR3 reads TGTGCCATCAGTGATCGGAGGGGCGACTATGGCTACACCTTC. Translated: CAISDRRGDYGYTF.

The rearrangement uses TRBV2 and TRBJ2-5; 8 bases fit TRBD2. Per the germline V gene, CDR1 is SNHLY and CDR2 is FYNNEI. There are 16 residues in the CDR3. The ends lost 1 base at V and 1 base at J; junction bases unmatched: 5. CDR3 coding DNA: TGTGCCAGCAGTGAAGATATAGCGGGGCTCCAAGAGACCCAGTACTTC. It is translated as CASSEDIAGLQETQYF.

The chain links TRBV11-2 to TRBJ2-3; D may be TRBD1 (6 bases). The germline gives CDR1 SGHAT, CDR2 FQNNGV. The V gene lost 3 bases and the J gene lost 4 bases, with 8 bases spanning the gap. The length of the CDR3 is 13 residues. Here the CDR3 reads CASSLTGSDTQYF. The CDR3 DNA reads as TGTGCCAGCAGCTTGACAGGATCAGATACGCAGTATTTT. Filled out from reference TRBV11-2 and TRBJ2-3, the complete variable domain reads EAGVAQSPRYKIIEKRQSVAFWCNPISGHATLYWYQQILGQGPKLLIQFQNNGVVDDSQLPKDRFSAERLKGVDSTLKIQPAKLEDSAVYLCASSLTGSDTQYFGPGTRLTVL.

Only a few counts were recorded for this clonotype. CDR3 in DNA: TGTGCCAGCAGCCCCCGGCTGAGCACAGATACGCAGTATTTT. Translating gives CASSPRLSTDTQYF. The J gene is TRBJ2-3, the V gene TRBV7-6; no clear D. Germline V CDR1 and CDR2: SGHVS, FNYEAQ. CDR3 length equals 14 residues. V gave up 5 bases and J gave up 0 bases, with 9 bases separating them.

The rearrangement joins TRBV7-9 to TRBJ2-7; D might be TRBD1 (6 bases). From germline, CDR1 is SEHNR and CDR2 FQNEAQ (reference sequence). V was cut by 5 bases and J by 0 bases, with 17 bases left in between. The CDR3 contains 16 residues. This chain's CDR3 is CASSPSGGQNSYEQYF. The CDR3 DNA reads TGTGCCAGCAGCCCGAGTGGAGGACAGAACTCCTACGAGCAGTACTTC.

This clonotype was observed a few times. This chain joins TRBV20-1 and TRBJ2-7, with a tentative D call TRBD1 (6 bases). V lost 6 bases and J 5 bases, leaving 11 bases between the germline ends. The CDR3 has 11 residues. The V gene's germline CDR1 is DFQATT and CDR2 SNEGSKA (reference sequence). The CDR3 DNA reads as TGCAGTGCGGCTACAGGGAACGAGCAGTACTTC. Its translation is CSAATGNEQYF.